This T cell receptor beta chain came from a study of cytomegalovirus exposure and HLA in healthy donors. Whole-study results and caveats: Most observed TCR sequences were rare, whereas some public TCRs were detected in many donors. It was likely that a cluster of highly shared sequence variants was a sequencing artifact.

Primers: 60 Vbeta forward and 13 Jbeta reverse. Clones were sequenced by immunoSEQ multiplex PCR, and TCRdb holds only the in-frame ones, with some missing. Here the sample spans tens of thousands of clones, about two thirds being singletons. V was clipped by 4 bases and J by 2 bases, with 10 bases between them. Germline V gene data show CDR1 as SGHTS and CDR2 as YDEGEE. The CDR3 consists of 15 residues. Details on this clone: What it binds is unknown.

V usage is TRBV5-8 and J usage is TRBJ2-6; possible D gene TRBD1, 5 bases. Sample: PBMCs. The TCR sequence derives from a woman in her forties or fifties in good health and CMV-seropositive. The chain's CDR3 is CASSLPGTGANVLTF. For the CDR3, the DNA is TGTGCCAGCAGCCTTCCAGGGACTGGGGCCAACGTCCTGACTTTC.